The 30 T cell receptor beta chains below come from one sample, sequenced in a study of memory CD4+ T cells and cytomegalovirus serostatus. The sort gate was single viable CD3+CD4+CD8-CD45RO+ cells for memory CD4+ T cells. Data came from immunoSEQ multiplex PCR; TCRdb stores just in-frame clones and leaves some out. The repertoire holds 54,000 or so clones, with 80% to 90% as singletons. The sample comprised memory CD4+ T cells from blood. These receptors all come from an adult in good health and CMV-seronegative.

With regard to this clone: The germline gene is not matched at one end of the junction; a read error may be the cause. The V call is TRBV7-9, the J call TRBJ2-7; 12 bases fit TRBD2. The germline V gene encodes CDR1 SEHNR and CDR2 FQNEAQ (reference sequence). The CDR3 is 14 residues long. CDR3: CASSLAGGYYEQYF. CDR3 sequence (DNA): TGTGCCAGCAGCCTAGCGGGAGGGTACTACGAGCAGTACTTC.

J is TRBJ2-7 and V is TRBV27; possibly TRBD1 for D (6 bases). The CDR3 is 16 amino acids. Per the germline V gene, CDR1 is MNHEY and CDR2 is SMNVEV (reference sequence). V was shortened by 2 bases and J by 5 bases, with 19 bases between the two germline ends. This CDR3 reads CASSLEWDTLGNEQYF. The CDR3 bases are TGTGCCAGCAGTTTAGAATGGGACACCTTAGGGAACGAGCAGTACTTC.

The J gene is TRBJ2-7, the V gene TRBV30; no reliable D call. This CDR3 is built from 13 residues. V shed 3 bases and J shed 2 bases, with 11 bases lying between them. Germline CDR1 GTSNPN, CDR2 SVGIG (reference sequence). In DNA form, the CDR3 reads TGTGCCTGGAGACGAGACACCACCTACGAGCAGTACTTC. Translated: CAWRRDTTYEQYF.

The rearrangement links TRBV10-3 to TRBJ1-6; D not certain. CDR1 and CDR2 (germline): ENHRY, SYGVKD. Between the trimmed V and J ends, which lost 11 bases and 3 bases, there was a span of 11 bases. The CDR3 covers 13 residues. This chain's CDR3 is CAACPSYNSPLHF. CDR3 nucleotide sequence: TGTGCCGCGTGCCCGAGCTATAATTCACCCCTCCACTTT.

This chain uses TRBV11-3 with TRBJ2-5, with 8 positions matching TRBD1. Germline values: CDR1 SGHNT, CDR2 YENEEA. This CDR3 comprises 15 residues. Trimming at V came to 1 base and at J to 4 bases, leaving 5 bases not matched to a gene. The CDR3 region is CASSLGTGSVETQYF. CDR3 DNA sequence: TGTGCCAGCAGCTTAGGGACAGGGAGTGTAGAGACCCAGTACTTC.

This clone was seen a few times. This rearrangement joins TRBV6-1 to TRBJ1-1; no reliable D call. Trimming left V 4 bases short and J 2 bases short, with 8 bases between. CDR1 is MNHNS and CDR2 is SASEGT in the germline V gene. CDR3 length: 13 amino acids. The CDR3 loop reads CASSVLGNTEAFF. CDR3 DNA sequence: TGTGCCAGCAGTGTATTGGGAAACACTGAAGCTTTCTTT.

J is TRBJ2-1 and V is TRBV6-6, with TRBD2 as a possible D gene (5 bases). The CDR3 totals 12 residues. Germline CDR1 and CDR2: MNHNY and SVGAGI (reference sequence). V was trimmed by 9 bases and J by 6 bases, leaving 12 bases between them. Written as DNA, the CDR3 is TGTGCCAGTGCCCAGCGGATCAATGAGCAGTTCTTC. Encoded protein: CASAQRINEQFF.

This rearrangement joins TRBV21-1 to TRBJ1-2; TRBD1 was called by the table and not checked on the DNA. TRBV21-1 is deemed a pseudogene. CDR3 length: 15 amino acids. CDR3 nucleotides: TGTGCCAGCACCTCCGGAAGACAGACTAACTATGGCTACACCTTC. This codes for CASTSGRQTNYGYTF.

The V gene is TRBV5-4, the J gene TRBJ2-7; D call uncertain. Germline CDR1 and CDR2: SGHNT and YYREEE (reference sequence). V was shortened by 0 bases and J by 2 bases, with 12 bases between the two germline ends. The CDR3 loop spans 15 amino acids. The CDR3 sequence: CASSLDLGGTYEQYF. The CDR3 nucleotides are TGTGCCAGCAGCTTGGATTTAGGCGGAACCTACGAGCAGTACTTC.

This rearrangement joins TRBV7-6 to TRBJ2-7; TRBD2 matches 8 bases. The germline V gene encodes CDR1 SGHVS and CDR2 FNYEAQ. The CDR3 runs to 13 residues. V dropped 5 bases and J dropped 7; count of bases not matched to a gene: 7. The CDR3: CASSPGPGGEQYF. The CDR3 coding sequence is TGTGCCAGCAGCCCCGGCCCGGGGGGGGAGCAGTACTTC.

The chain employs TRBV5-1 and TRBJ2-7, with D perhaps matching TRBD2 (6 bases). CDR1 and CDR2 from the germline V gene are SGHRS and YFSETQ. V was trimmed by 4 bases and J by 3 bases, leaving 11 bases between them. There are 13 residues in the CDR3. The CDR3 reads CASSTGLYYEQYF. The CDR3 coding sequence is TGCGCCAGCAGCACTGGACTATACTACGAGCAGTACTTC.

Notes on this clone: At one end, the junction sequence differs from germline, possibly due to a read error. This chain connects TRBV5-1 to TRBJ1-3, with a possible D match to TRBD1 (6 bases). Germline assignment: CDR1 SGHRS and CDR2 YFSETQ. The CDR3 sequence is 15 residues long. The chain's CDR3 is CASSSPTGPGNTIYF. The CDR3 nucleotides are TGTGCCAGCAGCTCGCCAACAGGGCCCGGAAACACCATATATTTT.

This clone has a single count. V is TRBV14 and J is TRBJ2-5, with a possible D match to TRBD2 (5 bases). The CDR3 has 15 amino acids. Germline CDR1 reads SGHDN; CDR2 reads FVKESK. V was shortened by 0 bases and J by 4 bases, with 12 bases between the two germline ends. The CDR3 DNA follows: TGTGCCAGCAGCCAAGATCGGGAAGGGATAGAGACCCAGTACTTC. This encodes CASSQDREGIETQYF.

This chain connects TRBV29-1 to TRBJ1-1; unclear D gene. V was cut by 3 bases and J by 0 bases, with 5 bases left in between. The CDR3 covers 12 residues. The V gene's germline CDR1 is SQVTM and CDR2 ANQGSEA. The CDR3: CSVDRLNTEAFF. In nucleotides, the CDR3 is TGCAGCGTTGATAGGTTGAACACTGAAGCTTTCTTT.

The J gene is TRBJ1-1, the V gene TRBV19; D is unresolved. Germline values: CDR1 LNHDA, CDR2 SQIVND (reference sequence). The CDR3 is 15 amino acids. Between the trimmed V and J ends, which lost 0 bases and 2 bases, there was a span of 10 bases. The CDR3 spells CASSIDPGGNTEAFF. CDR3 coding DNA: TGTGCCAGTAGTATAGACCCGGGAGGAAACACTGAAGCTTTCTTT. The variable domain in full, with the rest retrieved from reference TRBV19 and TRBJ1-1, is DGGITQSPKYLFRKEGQNVTLSCEQNLNHDAMYWYRQDPGQGLRLIYYSQIVNDFQKGDIAEGYSVSREKKESFPLTVTSAQKNPTAFYLCASSIDPGGNTEAFFGQGTRLTVV.

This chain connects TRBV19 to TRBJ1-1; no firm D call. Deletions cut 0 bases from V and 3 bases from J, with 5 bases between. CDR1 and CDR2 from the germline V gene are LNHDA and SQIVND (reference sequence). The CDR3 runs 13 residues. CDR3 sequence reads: CASSIDQDTEAFF. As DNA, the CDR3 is TGTGCCAGTAGTATAGATCAGGACACTGAAGCTTTCTTT.

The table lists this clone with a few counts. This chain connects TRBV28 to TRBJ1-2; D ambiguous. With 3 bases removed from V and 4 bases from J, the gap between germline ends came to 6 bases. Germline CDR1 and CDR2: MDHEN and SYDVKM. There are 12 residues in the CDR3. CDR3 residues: CASSLNSYGYTF. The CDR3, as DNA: TGTGCCAGCAGTTTGAATAGCTATGGCTACACCTTC.

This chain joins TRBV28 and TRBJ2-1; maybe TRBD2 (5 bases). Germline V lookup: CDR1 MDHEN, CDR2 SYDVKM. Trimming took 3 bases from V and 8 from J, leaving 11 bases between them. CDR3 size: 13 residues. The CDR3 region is CASSFIARDEQFF. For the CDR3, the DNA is TGTGCCAGCAGTTTCATAGCGCGGGATGAGCAGTTCTTC.

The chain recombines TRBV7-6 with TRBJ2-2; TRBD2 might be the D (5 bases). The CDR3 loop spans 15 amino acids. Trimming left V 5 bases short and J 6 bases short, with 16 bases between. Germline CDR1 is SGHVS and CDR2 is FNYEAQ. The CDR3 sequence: CASSLRRERSGELFF. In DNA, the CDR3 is TGTGCCAGCAGCCTCAGAAGGGAGCGATCCGGGGAGCTGTTTTTT.

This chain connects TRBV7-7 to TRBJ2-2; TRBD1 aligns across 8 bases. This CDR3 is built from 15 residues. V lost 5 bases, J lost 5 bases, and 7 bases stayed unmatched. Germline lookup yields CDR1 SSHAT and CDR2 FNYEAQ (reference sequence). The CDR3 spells CASSPGQGKTGELFF. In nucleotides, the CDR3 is TGTGCCAGCAGCCCCGGACAGGGAAAGACCGGGGAGCTGTTTTTT.

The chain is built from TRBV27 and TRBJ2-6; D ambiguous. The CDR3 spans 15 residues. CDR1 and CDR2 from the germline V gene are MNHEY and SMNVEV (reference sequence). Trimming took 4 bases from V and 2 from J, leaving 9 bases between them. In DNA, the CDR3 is TGTGCCAGCAGTTATGAGGCCACTGGGGCCAACGTCCTGACTTTC. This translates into CASSYEATGANVLTF.

Written as DNA, the CDR3 is TGTGCCAGCGCCGGGACAGGGGTTAATGAGCAGTTCTTC. It encodes CASAGTGVNEQFF. The chain links TRBV11-2 to TRBJ2-1; the match to TRBD1 covers 10 bases. The CDR3 length is 13 residues. The trim removed 8 bases at V and 7 bases at J, leaving 5 bases unmatched. Germline CDR1 is SGHAT and CDR2 is FQNNGV.

The CDR3 DNA sequence: TGTGCCAGCAGCCAAGATAACCCTCTACTTGGCTACACCTTC. It is translated as CASSQDNPLLGYTF. The chain recombines TRBV7-9 with TRBJ1-2; no clear D gene. The CDR3 is made up of 14 amino acids. The germline V and J ends were trimmed by 5 bases and 7 bases, with 17 bases remaining between them. CDR1 is SEHNR and CDR2 is FQNEAQ in the germline V gene (reference sequence).

The CDR3 spells CASSQVYEQYF. CDR3 coding DNA: TGTGCCAGCAGTCAAGTATACGAGCAGTACTTC. V gene TRBV6-5 combines with J gene TRBJ2-7; D not resolved. This CDR3 region has 11 residues. Per germline, CDR1 MNHEY and CDR2 SVGAGI. V gave up 5 bases and J gave up 4 bases, with 6 bases separating them.

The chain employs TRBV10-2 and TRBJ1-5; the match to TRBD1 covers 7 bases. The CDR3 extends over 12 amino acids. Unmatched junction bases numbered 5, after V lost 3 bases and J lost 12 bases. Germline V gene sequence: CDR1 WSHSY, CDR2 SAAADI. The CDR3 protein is CASSDPDRFQHF. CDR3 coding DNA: TGCGCCAGCAGTGACCCGGACAGGTTCCAGCATTTT.

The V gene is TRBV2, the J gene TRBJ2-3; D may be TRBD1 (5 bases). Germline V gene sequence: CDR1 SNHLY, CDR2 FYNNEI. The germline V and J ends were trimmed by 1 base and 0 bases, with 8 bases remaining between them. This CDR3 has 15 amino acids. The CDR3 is CASSEDRLSTDTQYF. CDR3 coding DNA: TGTGCCAGCAGTGAAGACAGGTTAAGCACAGATACGCAGTATTTT.

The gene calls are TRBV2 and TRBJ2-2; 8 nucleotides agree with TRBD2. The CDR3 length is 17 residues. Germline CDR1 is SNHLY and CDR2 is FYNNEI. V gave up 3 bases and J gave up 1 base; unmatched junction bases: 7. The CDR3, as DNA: TGTGCCAGCAGTGAGGGTATACTAGCGGTGAACACCGGGGAGCTGTTTTTT. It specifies CASSEGILAVNTGELFF.

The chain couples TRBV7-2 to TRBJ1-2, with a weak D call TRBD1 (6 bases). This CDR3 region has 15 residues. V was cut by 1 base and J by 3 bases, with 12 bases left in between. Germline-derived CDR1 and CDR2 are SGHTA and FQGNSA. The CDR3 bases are TGTGCCAGCAGCTTAGAGAGGGGGTCGCACTATGGCTACACCTTC. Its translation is CASSLERGSHYGYTF.

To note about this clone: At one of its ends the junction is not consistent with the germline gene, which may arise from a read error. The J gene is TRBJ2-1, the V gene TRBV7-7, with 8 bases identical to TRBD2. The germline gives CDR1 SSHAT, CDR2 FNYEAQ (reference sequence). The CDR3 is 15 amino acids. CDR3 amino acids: CASSLRSGSIDEQFF. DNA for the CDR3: TGTGCTAGCAGCCTCCGGAGCGGGAGTATCGATGAGCAGTTCTTC.

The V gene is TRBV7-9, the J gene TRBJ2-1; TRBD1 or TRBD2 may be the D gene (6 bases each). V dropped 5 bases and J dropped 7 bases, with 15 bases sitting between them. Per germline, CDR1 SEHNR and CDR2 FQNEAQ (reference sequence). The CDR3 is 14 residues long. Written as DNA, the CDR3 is TGTGCCAGCAGCCCTCCCCGGGGGCTTAATGAGCAGTTCTTC. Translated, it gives CASSPPRGLNEQFF.